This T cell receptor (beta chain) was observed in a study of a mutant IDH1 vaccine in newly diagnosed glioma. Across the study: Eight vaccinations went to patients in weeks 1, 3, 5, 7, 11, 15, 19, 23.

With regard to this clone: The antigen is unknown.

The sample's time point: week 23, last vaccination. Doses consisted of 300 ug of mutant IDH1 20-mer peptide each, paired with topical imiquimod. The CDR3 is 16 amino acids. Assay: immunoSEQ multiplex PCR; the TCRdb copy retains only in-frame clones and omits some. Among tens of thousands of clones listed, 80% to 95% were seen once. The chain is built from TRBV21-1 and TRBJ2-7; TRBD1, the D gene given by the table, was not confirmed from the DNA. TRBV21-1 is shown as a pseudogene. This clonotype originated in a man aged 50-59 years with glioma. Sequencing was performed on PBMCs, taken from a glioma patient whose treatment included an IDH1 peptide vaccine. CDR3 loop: CASSKFEWGLGYEQYF. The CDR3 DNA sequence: TGTGCCAGCAGCAAATTTGAGTGGGGCCTAGGGTACGAGCAGTACTTC.